These T cell receptor beta chains were read from a single sample in a study of T cell repertoires and HLA-DP antigens. This table comes from immunoSEQ multiplex PCR, and its TCRdb copy is limited to in-frame clones, with some not included. Of about 73,000 clones listed, just under 80% are singletons. Their antigens remain unidentified. Material: CD4+ T cells from PBMCs. Receptor source: a man aged 60 to 69 in good health and CMV-seronegative. CDR3s include the opening cysteine and the closing phenylalanine or tryptophan. D genes are given only for firm matches. The listing skips clone size in some rows; elsewhere it reads once, few, many or a size class.

size,J,V,D,DNA,CDR3
once,TRBJ1-3,TRBV30,.,TGTGCCTGGAGTGTGTCGTCAGGGCCTGGAAACACCATATATTTT,CAWSVSSGPGNTIYF
.,TRBJ2-7,TRBV5-4,TRBD2,TGTGCCAGCAGCCGGACTAGCGGGGCGAGCTCCTACGAGCAGTACTTC,CASSRTSGASSYEQYF
many,TRBJ1-2,TRBV2,TRBD1,TGTGCCAGCAGAGACAGGGCTTCTAACTATGGCTACACCTTC,CASRDRASNYGYTF
.,TRBJ1-5,TRBV7-8,.,TGTGCCAGCAGCTTGGGACGGGACAATCAGCCCCAGCATTTT,CASSLGRDNQPQHF
few,TRBJ2-2,TRBV5-1,TRBD2,TGCGCCAGCAGTTCTAGCGGAGCGAACACCGGGGAGCTGTTTTTT,CASSSSGANTGELFF
.,TRBJ1-2,TRBV10-3,.,TGTGCCATCAGTGAGTCGACTGTCCAGGGGTGGACCTTC,CAISESTVQGWTF
.,TRBJ2-3,TRBV7-3,TRBD2,TGTGCCAGCAGCCTGGGAGGGCCAGTGGGAGATACGCAGTATTTT,CASSLGGPVGDTQYF
.,TRBJ2-1,TRBV6-1,.,TGTGCCAGCCAGGCCAGTCAAGGCAATGAGCAGTTCTTC,CASQASQGNEQFF
once,TRBJ2-2,TRBV5-4,TRBD2,TGTGCCAGCAGCTTAGGGCAGGGAGGGACCGGGGAGCTGTTTTTT,CASSLGQGGTGELFF
.,TRBJ1-2,TRBV7-9,.,TGTGCCAGCAGCCAAGCCCGGGGTGGCTACACCTTC,CASSQARGGYTF
.,TRBJ2-2,TRBV7-9,.,TGTGCCAGCAGCCGGTGGGCGGCCGGCACCGGGGAGCTGTTTTTT,CASSRWAAGTGELFF
.,TRBJ1-2,TRBV5-3,TRBD1,TGTGCCATAAGACCGGGACAGGGCCGACCTTCGTATGGCTACACCTTC,CAIRPGQGRPSYGYTF
.,TRBJ1-1,TRBV19,.,TGTGCCAGTAAAGGTGTGGCCTTGAACACTGAAGCTTTCTTT,CASKGVALNTEAFF
.,TRBJ2-5,TRBV10-3,TRBD2,TGTGCCTCACTTGGGGGGGATGGGGAGACCCAGTACTTC,CASLGGDGETQYF
.,TRBJ1-3,TRBV19,.,TGTGCCAGTATGTACTTCGCAGGTGGAAACACCATATATTTT,CASMYFAGGNTIYF
.,TRBJ1-2,TRBV19,TRBD1,TGTGCCAGTAGTATTCGGGACAGTTTCTATGGCTACACCTTC,CASSIRDSFYGYTF
.,TRBJ1-5,TRBV30,.,TGTGCCTGGTCCTCCGGGGATAGCAATCAGCCCCAGCATTTT,CAWSSGDSNQPQHF
.,TRBJ2-1,TRBV5-6,TRBD2,TGTGCCAGCAGCTCGTTGACTAGCCCTATCACCTTACGGAATGAGCAGTTCTTC,CASSSLTSPITLRNEQFF
.,TRBJ1-1,TRBV7-8,.,TGTGCCAGCAGCTTAGATAGGCGGGGGTCGTATCCTGCTTTCTTT,CASSLDRRGSYPAFF
.,TRBJ2-5,TRBV6-1,.,TGTGCCAGCAGTGAAGGGGGGGCTCGGGAGACCCAGTACTTC,CASSEGGARETQYF
.,TRBJ2-3,TRBV5-1,.,TGCGCCAGCAGAGGAGGTGGATCCAGCACAGATACGCAGTATTTT,CASRGGGSSTDTQYF
.,TRBJ1-3,TRBV7-3,.,TGTGCCAGCAGCTTCGCAGGGTACTCTGGAAACACCATATATTTT,CASSFAGYSGNTIYF
.,TRBJ1-2,TRBV30,.,TGTGCCTGGAGTGTAGGGATTGATAACTATGGCTACACCTTC,CAWSVGIDNYGYTF
few,TRBJ2-3,TRBV7-2,TRBD1,TGTGCCAGCAAGGGCGGGACAGGCGCAGATACGCAGTATTTT,CASKGGTGADTQYF
few,TRBJ2-1,TRBV7-2,TRBD1,TGTGCCAGCAGCTGGCAGGGGGCGATCGGGAACAATGAGCAGTTCTTC,CASSWQGAIGNNEQFF
.,TRBJ2-1,TRBV27,.,TGTGCCAGCAGGGGGACGACTAGCTACAATGAGCAGTTCTTC,CASRGTTSYNEQFF
.,TRBJ1-5,TRBV6-1,TRBD1,TGTGCCAGCAGTGAGGGACAGGGGATTCAGCCCCAGCATTTT,CASSEGQGIQPQHF
.,TRBJ1-2,TRBV19,TRBD1,TGTGCCAGTAGCAATCTCAGGGACAGAAGAAACTATGGCTACACCTTC,CASSNLRDRRNYGYTF
.,TRBJ1-1,TRBV7-8,TRBD1,TGTGCCAGCAGCTTCCAGGGAGGGGGCCGTGAAGCTTTCTTT,CASSFQGGGREAFF
.,TRBJ2-7,TRBV7-2,.,TGTGCCAGCAGCTTAAGTAGACAGTCTAACGACGAGCAGTACTTC,CASSLSRQSNDEQYF
.,TRBJ1-1,TRBV2,.,TGTGCCAGCAGGATTGGGGGGAACACTGAAGCTTTCTTT,CASRIGGNTEAFF
.,TRBJ1-1,TRBV14,.,TGTGCCAGCAGCCTCGACCGATTGAACACTGAAGCTTTCTTT,CASSLDRLNTEAFF
.,TRBJ1-5,TRBV28,.,TGTGCCAGCAGAACAGGAGTCCAGCCCCAGCATTTT,CASRTGVQPQHF
.,TRBJ1-6,TRBV4-3,.,TGCGCCAGCAGCCAAGGGGAGACCTATAATTCACCCCTCCACTTT,CASSQGETYNSPLHF
once,TRBJ2-3,TRBV7-9,.,TGTGCCAGCAGCTTGGGCAGGACGGCAGATACGCAGTATTTT,CASSLGRTADTQYF
once,TRBJ2-7,TRBV7-2,.,TGTGCCAGCAGCTTATCAGGGCAGGCAGAATACGAGCAGTACTTC,CASSLSGQAEYEQYF